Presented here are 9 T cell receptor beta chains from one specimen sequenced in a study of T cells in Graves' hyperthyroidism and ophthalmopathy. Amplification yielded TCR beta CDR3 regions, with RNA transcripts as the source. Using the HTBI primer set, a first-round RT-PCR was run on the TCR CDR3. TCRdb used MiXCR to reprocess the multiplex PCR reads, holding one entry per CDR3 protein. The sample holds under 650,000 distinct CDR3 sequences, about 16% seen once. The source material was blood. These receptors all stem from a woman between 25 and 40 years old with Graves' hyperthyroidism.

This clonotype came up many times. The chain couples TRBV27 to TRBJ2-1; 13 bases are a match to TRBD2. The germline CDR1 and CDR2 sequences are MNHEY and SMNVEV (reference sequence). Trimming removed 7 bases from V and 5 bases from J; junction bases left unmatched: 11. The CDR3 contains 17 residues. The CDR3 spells CASNPSWGLAGHNEQFF. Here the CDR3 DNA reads TGTGCCAGCAACCCAAGTTGGGGACTAGCGGGACACAATGAGCAGTTCTTC.

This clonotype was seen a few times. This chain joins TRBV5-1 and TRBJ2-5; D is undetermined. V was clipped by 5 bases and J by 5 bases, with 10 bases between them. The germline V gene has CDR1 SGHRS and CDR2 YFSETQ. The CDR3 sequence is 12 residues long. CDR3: CASSSGYETQYF. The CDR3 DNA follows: TGCGCCAGCAGTTCAGGATATGAGACCCAGTACTTC.

The DNA of the CDR3 is TGTGCCAGCAGCCAGACAAGCGAACACGAGCAGTACTTC. It is translated as CASSQTSEHEQYF. The chain joins TRBV4-2 to TRBJ2-7, with no clear D. The CDR3 runs 13 residues. Trimming removed 3 bases at V and 5 bases at J, with 11 bases between. The V gene's germline CDR1 is LGHNA and CDR2 YNFKEQ.

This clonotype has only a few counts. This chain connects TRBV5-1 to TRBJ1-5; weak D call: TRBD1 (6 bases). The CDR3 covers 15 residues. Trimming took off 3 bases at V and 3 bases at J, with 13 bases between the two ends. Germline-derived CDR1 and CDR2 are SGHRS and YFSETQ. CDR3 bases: TGCGCCAGCAGCTCTTCCGGACAGAACAATCAGCCCCAGCATTTT. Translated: CASSSSGQNNQPQHF.

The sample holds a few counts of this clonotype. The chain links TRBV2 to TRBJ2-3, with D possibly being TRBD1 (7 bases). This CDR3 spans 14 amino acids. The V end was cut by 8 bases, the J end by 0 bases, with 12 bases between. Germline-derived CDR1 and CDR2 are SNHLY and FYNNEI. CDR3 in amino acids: CASGGTASTDTQYF. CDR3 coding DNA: TGTGCCAGCGGCGGGACAGCTAGCACAGATACGCAGTATTTT.

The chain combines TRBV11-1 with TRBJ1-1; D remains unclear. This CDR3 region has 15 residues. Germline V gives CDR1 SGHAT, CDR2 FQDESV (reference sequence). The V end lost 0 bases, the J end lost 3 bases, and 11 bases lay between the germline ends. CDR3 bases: TGTGCCAGCAGCTTAGCTCACGGGGTATACACTGAAGCTTTCTTT. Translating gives CASSLAHGVYTEAFF. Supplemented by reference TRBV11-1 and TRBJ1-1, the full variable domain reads EAEVAQSPRYKITEKSQAVAFWCDPISGHATLYWYRQILGQGPELLVQFQDESVVDDSQLPKDRFSAERLKGVDSTLKIQPAELGDSAMYLCASSLAHGVYTEAFFGQGTRLTVV.

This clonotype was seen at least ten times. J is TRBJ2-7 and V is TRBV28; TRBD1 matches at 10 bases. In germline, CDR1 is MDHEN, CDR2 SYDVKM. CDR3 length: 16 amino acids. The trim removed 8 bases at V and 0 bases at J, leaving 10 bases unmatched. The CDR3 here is CASAPTGTGASYEQYF. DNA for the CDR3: TGTGCCAGCGCCCCCACCGGGACAGGGGCCTCCTACGAGCAGTACTTC.

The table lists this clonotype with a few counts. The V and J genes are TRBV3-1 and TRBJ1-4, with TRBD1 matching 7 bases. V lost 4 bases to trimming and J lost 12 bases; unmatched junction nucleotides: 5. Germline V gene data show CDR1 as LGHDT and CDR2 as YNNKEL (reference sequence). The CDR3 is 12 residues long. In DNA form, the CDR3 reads TGTGCCAGCAGCCTAGTTGACAGGGAACTGTTTTTT. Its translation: CASSLVDRELFF. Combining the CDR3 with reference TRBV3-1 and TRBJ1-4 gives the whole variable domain DTAVSQTPKYLVTQMGNDKSIKCEQNLGHDTMYWYKQDSKKFLKIMFSYNNKELIINETVPNRFSPKSPDKAHLNLHINSLELGDSAVYFCASSLVDRELFFGSGTQLSVL.

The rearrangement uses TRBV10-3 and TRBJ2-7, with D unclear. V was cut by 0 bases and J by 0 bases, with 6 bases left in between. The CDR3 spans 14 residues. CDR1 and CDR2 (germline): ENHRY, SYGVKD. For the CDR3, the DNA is TGTGCCATCAGTGAGTCCAGGAGCTCCTACGAGCAGTACTTC. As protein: CAISESRSSYEQYF.